This TCR beta chain was documented in a study of CD8 T cells in ankylosing spondylitis. Points from the study as a whole: Blood of patients with ankylosing spondylitis appeared to be characterized by a TCR beta motif of several highly homologous variants.

Quantitative 5'-RACE was performed with molecular barcodes, and it yielded the TCR beta libraries. TCRdb ran MiXCR on the 5' RACE reads and lists one entry per CDR3 protein. This table has 800,000 to 900,000 distinct CDR3 sequences, 12% appearing once. This CDR3 is 10 amino acids long. Germline-derived CDR1 and CDR2 are GTSNPN and SVGIG (reference sequence). This clonotype was counted between two and nine times. Its antigen is undetermined. Mismatch with germline at one junction end may stem from a read error. The material sequenced was blood, either unsorted or a sorted T cell fraction (not recorded which). This TCR came from a male donor with ankylosing spondylitis. This chain connects TRBV30 to TRBJ2-7, with D possibly TRBD2 on 6 matching bases. For the CDR3, the DNA is TGTGCCTCCGCTGCGGGGTCACAAATCTTC. This translates into CASAAGSQIF. Variable domain in full (rest from reference TRBV30 and TRBJ2-7): SQTIHQWPATLVQPVGSPLSLECTVEGTSNPNLYWYRQAAGRGLQLLFYSVGIGQISSEVPQNLSASRPQDRQFILSSKKLLLSDSGFYLCASAAGSQIFGPGTRLTVT.